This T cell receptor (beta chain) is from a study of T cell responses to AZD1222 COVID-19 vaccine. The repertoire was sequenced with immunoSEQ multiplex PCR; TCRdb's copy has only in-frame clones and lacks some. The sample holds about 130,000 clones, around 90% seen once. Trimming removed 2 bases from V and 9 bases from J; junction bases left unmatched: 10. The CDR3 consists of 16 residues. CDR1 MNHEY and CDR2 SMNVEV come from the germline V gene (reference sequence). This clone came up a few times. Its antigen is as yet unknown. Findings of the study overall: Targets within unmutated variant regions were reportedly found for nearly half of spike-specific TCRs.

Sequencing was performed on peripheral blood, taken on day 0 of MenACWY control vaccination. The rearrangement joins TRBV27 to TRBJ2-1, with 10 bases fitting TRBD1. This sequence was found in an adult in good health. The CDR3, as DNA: TGTGCCAGCAGTTTACGGGAGACAGGGGGCGGAGGTGAGCAGTTCTTC. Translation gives CASSLRETGGGGEQFF.